This T cell receptor (beta chain) was recorded in a study of cytomegalovirus exposure and HLA in healthy donors. The PCR made use of 60 Vbeta and 13 Jbeta primers. Here immunoSEQ multiplex PCR was the method, and the copy in TCRdb shows in-frame clones only, minus some. The data show roughly 180,000 clones, just under 80% seen once. This CDR3 region has 16 residues. V lost 1 base, J lost 4 bases, and 5 bases stayed unmatched. Germline V gives CDR1 LGHNA, CDR2 YNFKEQ. The sequencing input was PBMCs. The clonotype comes from a female donor in good health and CMV-seronegative. The J gene is TRBJ2-1, the V gene TRBV4-2; 9 bases are shared with TRBD1. The DNA of the CDR3 is TGTGCCAGCAGCCAAGCACAGGGGGCGGGTTACAATGAGCAGTTCTTC. Its translation: CASSQAQGAGYNEQFF.